This TCR beta chain was sequenced in a study of OX40 agonist ivuxolimab in advanced cancers. Whole-study context: Every 2 weeks, patients got intravenous ivuxolimab at one of six dose levels (0.01-10 mg/kg). Notes on the study in general: People who partly responded at 0.1-3.0 mg/kg had some of the least clonal expansion seen.

Points on this clone: No antigen is known for it.

Assay used: immunoSEQ multiplex PCR; TCRdb lists only in-frame clones, some missing. The sample holds 65,000 to 95,000 clones, roughly 90% seen once. CDR1 is MNHEY and CDR2 is SVGAGI in the germline V gene. There are 14 residues in the CDR3. V was cut by 0 bases and J by 4 bases, with 7 bases left in between. This specimen consisted of CD4+ or CD8+ T cells sorted from blood, obtained in a trial of the OX40 agonist ivuxolimab. The J gene is TRBJ1-3, the V gene TRBV6-5; TRBD1 might be the D (5 bases). This TCR was recovered from an adult with an advanced solid tumor such as melanoma, head and neck, liver or kidney cancer. CDR3 residues: CASSYSGAGNTIYF. As DNA, the CDR3 is TGTGCCAGCAGTTACTCAGGGGCGGGAAACACCATATATTTT.